The clone carrying this T cell receptor (beta chain) was seen just once. Antigen unknown. This entry comes from a study of cytomegalovirus exposure and HLA in healthy donors. The overall study: A prior analysis found about 120 million unique TCR beta sequences from 170 million or so T cells.

Whole-study findings and limits: Later on, analysis showed that most CMV-associated TCR beta chains appeared to be HLA-restricted. Follow-up analysis later connected one missense variant in DCLRE1C with trimming of TCR beta V- and J-genes.

60 Vbeta and 13 Jbeta primers were used in PCR. Sequencing used immunoSEQ multiplex PCR; TCRdb keeps in-frame clones, though not all of them. The sample holds 180,000 or so clones, 75% to 85% seen once. The source is a man younger than 35 in good health and CMV-seronegative. The sample was PBMCs.

The CDR3 sequence is CASSLASLPDTQYF. For the CDR3, the DNA is TGTGCCAGTTCACTAGCGTCCCTACCAGATACGCAGTATTTT. The chain uses TRBV9 and TRBJ2-3; 7 bases are shared with TRBD2. The CDR3 contains 14 residues. V trimming: 8 bases; J trimming: 4 bases; junction bases outside the gene matches: 10. The germline gives CDR1 SGDLS, CDR2 YYNGEE.